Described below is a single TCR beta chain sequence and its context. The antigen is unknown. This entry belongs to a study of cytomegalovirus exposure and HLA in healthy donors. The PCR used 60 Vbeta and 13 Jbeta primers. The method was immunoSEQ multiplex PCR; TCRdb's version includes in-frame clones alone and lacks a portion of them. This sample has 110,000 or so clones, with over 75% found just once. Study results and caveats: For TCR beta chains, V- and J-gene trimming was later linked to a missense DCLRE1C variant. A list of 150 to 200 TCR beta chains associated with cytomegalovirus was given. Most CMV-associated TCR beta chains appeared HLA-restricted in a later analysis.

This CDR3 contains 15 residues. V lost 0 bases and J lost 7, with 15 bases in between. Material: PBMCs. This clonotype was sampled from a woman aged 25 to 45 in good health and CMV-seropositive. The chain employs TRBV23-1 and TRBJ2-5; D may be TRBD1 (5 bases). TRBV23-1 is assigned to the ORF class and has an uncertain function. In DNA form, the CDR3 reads TGCGCCAGCAGTCAATCTACCGGCAGGGAATGGACCCAGTACTTC. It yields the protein CASSQSTGREWTQYF.